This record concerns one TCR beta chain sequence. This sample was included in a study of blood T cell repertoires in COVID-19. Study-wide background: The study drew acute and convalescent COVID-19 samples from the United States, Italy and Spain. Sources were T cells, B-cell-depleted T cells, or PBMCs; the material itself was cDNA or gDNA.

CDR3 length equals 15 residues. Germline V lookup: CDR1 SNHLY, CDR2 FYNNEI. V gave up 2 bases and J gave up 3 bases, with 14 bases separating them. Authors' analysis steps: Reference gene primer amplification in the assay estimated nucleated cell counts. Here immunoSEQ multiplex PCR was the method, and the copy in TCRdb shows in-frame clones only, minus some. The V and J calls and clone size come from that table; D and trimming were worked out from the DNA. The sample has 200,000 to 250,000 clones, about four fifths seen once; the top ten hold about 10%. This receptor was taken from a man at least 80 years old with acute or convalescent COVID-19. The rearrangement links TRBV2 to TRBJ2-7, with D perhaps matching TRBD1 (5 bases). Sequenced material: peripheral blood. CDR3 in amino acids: CASSESRQGYYEQYF. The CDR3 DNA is TGTGCCAGCAGTGAAAGCAGGCAGGGATACTACGAGCAGTACTTC.